These 17 T cell receptor beta chains share one sample of origin, sequenced in a study of blood T cell repertoires in COVID-19. Assay: immunoSEQ multiplex PCR; the TCRdb copy retains only in-frame clones and omits some. Among approximately 150,000 clones, 75% to 90% were seen once, and the ten largest hold around 3.3%. Source material: peripheral blood. These receptors all come from a woman between 55 and 75 years old with active COVID-19.

This rearrangement joins TRBV9 to TRBJ2-2; perhaps TRBD1 as D (5 bases). The CDR3 has 16 residues. Trimming removed 3 bases at V and 0 bases at J, with 12 bases between. Germline V gene sequence: CDR1 SGDLS, CDR2 YYNGEE. In DNA form, the CDR3 reads TGTGCCAGCAGCGAGGGGAACAGACCGAACACCGGGGAGCTGTTTTTT. Amino acids: CASSEGNRPNTGELFF.

This rearrangement joins TRBV29-1 to TRBJ2-5; 7 bases agree with TRBD2. CDR3 length: 13 residues. J gave up 4 bases and V 7 bases, and 9 bases lay outside the gene matches. CDR1 and CDR2 (germline): SQVTM, ANQGSEA. Here the CDR3 DNA reads TGCAGCGCCGAACTCGCGGGAGTAGAGACCCAGTACTTC. Translated: CSAELAGVETQYF.

The CDR3 reads CASSLGAGVNIQYF. In DNA, the CDR3 is TGTGCCAGCAGCTTAGGGGCGGGAGTGAACATTCAGTACTTC. This chain connects TRBV7-3 to TRBJ2-4; 7 positions match TRBD2. The CDR3 sequence is 14 residues long. Germline lookup yields CDR1 SGHTA and CDR2 FQGTGA. Losses at the gene ends were 2 bases for V and 7 bases for J; bases not matched to a gene: 5.

The CDR3 reads CASSKAHRLAGGGSYNEQFF. CDR3 coding DNA: TGTGCCAGCAGCAAAGCTCACAGACTAGCGGGAGGGGGCTCCTACAATGAGCAGTTCTTC. This sequence joins TRBV21-1 and TRBJ2-1; the DNA was not compared with TRBD2, the D call given in the table. TRBV21-1 is annotated as a pseudogene. The CDR3 totals 20 residues.

This clone was counted once. The V and J genes are TRBV28 and TRBJ1-3; TRBD1 agrees at 12 bases. From germline, CDR1 is MDHEN and CDR2 SYDVKM. The CDR3 contains 16 residues. V shed 6 bases and J 10 bases; nucleotides not matched to a gene: 13. Written as DNA, the CDR3 is TGTGCCAGCAGCCCCCCCAGGGGGGGACAGGGGGCAACCATATATTTT. Its protein product is CASSPPRGGQGATIYF.

V usage is TRBV7-2 and J usage is TRBJ1-6; D might be TRBD1 (6 bases). V lost 5 bases and J 5 bases, leaving 16 bases between the germline ends. CDR1 is SGHTA, CDR2 FQGNSA, per germline. CDR3 length equals 16 residues. The CDR3 DNA reads as TGTGCCAGCAGCCCCCGGACAGAGACCCATAATTCACCCCTCCACTTT. Residues: CASSPRTETHNSPLHF.

A note on this clone: An end of the junction does not agree with germline; a read error may underlie this. The CDR3 sequence: CASSSRDRGTQEAQYF. CDR3 nucleotide sequence: TGCGCCAGCAGCTCCCGGGACAGGGGGACACAAGAGGCCCAGTACTTC. The V and J genes are TRBV5-1 and TRBJ2-5; 11 bases are shared with TRBD1. This CDR3 spans 16 amino acids. Germline V gene data show CDR1 as SGHRS and CDR2 as YFSETQ.

The chain carries TRBV5-5 and TRBJ1-5, with TRBD1 matching 8 bases. The V and J ends lost 5 bases and 6 bases, in that order; junction bases with no gene match: 13. The CDR3 extends over 16 amino acids. Germline V gives CDR1 SGHKS, CDR2 YYEKEE (reference sequence). The CDR3 reads CASSRTGGRSSQPQHF. CDR3 coding DNA: TGTGCCAGCAGTCGTACAGGGGGTAGGAGTAGTCAGCCCCAGCATTTT.

Only one count was recorded for this clone. The V and J genes are TRBV12-3 or TRBV12-4 and TRBJ2-1; weak D call: TRBD2 (6 bases). V lost 5 bases to trimming and J lost 8 bases, with 10 bases between them. The CDR3 consists of 12 residues. CDR3 nucleotide sequence: TGTGCCAGCAGTCATGGAGGGGATGAGCAGTTCTTC. It encodes CASSHGGDEQFF.

This clone was counted between two and nine times. J is TRBJ2-7 and V is TRBV21-1; the table's TRBD1 call for D was not verified on the DNA. TRBV21-1 corresponds to a pseudogene. The length of the CDR3 is 17 residues. This chain's CDR3 is CASSKKRMDSGGDEQYF. The CDR3 nucleotides read TGTGCCAGCAGCAAAAAACGGATGGACTCAGGGGGCGACGAGCAGTACTTC.

This clone was detected a few times. The V gene is TRBV7-9, the J gene TRBJ1-5, with D maybe TRBD1 (5 bases). The CDR3 has 17 amino acids. The germline V gene encodes CDR1 SEHNR and CDR2 FQNEAQ (reference sequence). Trimming stripped 5 bases from V and 2 bases from J, with 19 bases between. The CDR3 sequence: CASSDGREPSGNQPQHF. CDR3 DNA: TGTGCCAGCAGCGACGGCAGGGAACCTAGCGGCAATCAGCCCCAGCATTTT.

The gene calls are TRBV5-8 and TRBJ1-2, with TRBD1 matching 7 bases. The J segment lost 1 base and the V segment lost 4 bases, leaving 7 bases of the junction unmatched. Per the germline V gene, CDR1 is SGHTS and CDR2 is YDEGEE. The CDR3 covers 15 residues. CDR3 bases: TGTGCCAGCAGCCAGCGAACAGGGGTTAACTATGGCTACACCTTC. Translating gives CASSQRTGVNYGYTF.

CDR3 sequence: CASSFQGQPQHF. CDR3 bases: TGTGCCAGCAGCTTTCAGGGACAGCCCCAGCATTTT. The chain recombines TRBV7-6 with TRBJ1-5, with D tentatively TRBD1 (5 bases). Trimming took off 3 bases at V and 7 bases at J, with 7 bases between the two ends. Per the germline V gene, CDR1 is SGHVS and CDR2 is FNYEAQ. The CDR3 covers 12 residues.

The chain has TRBV29-1 and TRBJ2-7; TRBD2 agrees at 9 bases. The length of the CDR3 is 13 residues. With V trimmed by 7 bases and J by 2 bases, 6 bases remained unmatched. In germline, CDR1 is SQVTM, CDR2 ANQGSEA. The CDR3 nucleotides read TGCAGCGGACTACTAGCGGGCACCTACGAGCAGTACTTC. Translated: CSGLLAGTYEQYF.

V and J are TRBV5-4 and TRBJ2-1; 8 nucleotides match TRBD2. Germline CDR1 and CDR2: SGHNT and YYREEE (reference sequence). The CDR3 sequence is 14 residues long. V was pared by 6 bases and J by 5 bases, with 7 bases of the junction left unmatched. This CDR3 reads CASTGQLADNEQFF. For the CDR3, the DNA is TGTGCCAGCACTGGTCAACTAGCGGACAATGAGCAGTTCTTC.

This rearrangement joins TRBV7-2 to TRBJ1-1, with TRBD1 matching over 8 bases. CDR1 is SGHTA and CDR2 is FQGNSA in the germline V gene. The V segment lost 4 bases and the J segment 10 bases; nucleotides outside the gene matches: 8. This CDR3 spans 13 amino acids. The CDR3 DNA sequence: TGTGCCAGCAGCTCGGACAGGGAGGCAGTAGCTTTCTTT. It yields the protein CASSSDREAVAFF.

The table lists this clone with a count of one. The CDR3 reads CASSRGGYNEQFF. The DNA of the CDR3 is TGCGCCAGCAGCCGCGGGGGGTACAATGAGCAGTTCTTC. The chain joins TRBV5-1 to TRBJ2-1, with 8 bases that match TRBD2. Germline V gene data show CDR1 as SGHRS and CDR2 as YFSETQ. J lost 4 bases, V lost 4 bases, and 1 base had no gene match. CDR3 length: 13 amino acids.